Below are 31 T cell receptor beta chains sequenced from a single sample in a study of cytomegalovirus exposure and HLA in healthy donors. PCR involved 60 Vbeta and 13 Jbeta primers. Assay used: immunoSEQ multiplex PCR; TCRdb lists only in-frame clones, some missing. This table holds some 170,000 clones, approximately 79% found once. The sequenced sample consisted of PBMCs. These receptor sequences come from a man in his fifties or sixties in good health and CMV-seronegative.

The chain employs TRBV9 and TRBJ2-7; D not certain. Germline CDR1 and CDR2: SGDLS and YYNGEE. The CDR3 has 14 amino acids. V dropped 7 bases and J dropped 1 base, with 15 bases sitting between them. The CDR3 region has the DNA TGTGCCAGCCAACTGAGAAACAGATCCTACGAGCAGTACTTC. The encoded protein is CASQLRNRSYEQYF.

This chain uses TRBV10-3 with TRBJ2-1; D ambiguous. Trimming left V 8 bases short and J 2 bases short, with 10 bases between. The CDR3 totals 13 residues. Germline V CDR1 and CDR2: ENHRY, SYGVKD. This CDR3 reads CAIADFAYNEQFF. Written as DNA, the CDR3 is TGTGCCATCGCCGACTTCGCCTACAATGAGCAGTTCTTC.

The V gene is TRBV5-6, the J gene TRBJ1-2; D gene uncertain. CDR3 length: 14 amino acids. V was shortened by 1 base and J by 8 bases, with 15 bases between the two germline ends. Germline CDR1 is SGHDT and CDR2 is YYEEEE. CDR3 protein: CASSLFPAAMGYTF. The CDR3 DNA reads as TGTGCCAGCAGCTTGTTTCCAGCGGCTATGGGCTACACCTTC.

The V and J genes are TRBV7-2 and TRBJ2-1, with 8 bases that match TRBD2. The germline gives CDR1 SGHTA, CDR2 FQGNSA. The V gene end was trimmed by 3 bases and the J gene end by 4 bases; junction bases not matched to a gene: 8. The CDR3 has 16 residues. In nucleotides, the CDR3 is TGTGCCAGCAGCTTTGCGGCGGGAGGACGGTACAATGAGCAGTTCTTC. Its protein is CASSFAAGGRYNEQFF.

The chain combines TRBV29-1 with TRBJ1-1; possible D gene TRBD1, 5 bases. The V and J ends lost 1 base and 4 bases respectively, with 7 bases between them. Germline V gene sequence: CDR1 SQVTM, CDR2 ANQGSEA. This CDR3 spans 12 amino acids. CDR3 loop: CSVEGRATEAFF. The CDR3 DNA reads as TGCAGCGTTGAAGGCAGGGCCACTGAAGCTTTCTTT.

The rearrangement links TRBV7-3 to TRBJ2-7; D may be TRBD2 (5 bases). CDR3 length equals 14 residues. Germline CDR1 reads SGHTA; CDR2 reads FQGTGA. The V gene lost 3 bases and the J gene lost 2 bases, with 11 bases spanning the gap. The CDR3 region has the DNA TGTGCCAGCAGCTTGTACGGGAAACCCTACGAGCAGTACTTC. Protein: CASSLYGKPYEQYF.

The chain recombines TRBV9 with TRBJ2-5, with 7 bases matching TRBD2. Germline lookup yields CDR1 SGDLS and CDR2 YYNGEE. The CDR3 spans 13 residues. V dropped 4 bases and J dropped 5; count of bases not matched to a gene: 5. CDR3 DNA sequence: TGTGCCAGCAGCACACTAGCGAGCGAGACCCAGTACTTC. This encodes CASSTLASETQYF.

Note on this clone: A junction boundary mismatches the germline segment, possibly from a read error. The chain combines TRBV7-9 with TRBJ2-1; perhaps TRBD2 as D (6 bases). The CDR3 is made up of 13 amino acids. In germline, CDR1 is SEHNR, CDR2 FQNEAQ (reference sequence). The CDR3 spells CSSSLLADNEQFF. The CDR3 DNA sequence: TGTTCCAGCAGCTTATTAGCGGACAATGAGCAGTTCTTC.

This clone turned up a few times. V gene TRBV4-1 combines with J gene TRBJ2-5; D perhaps matches TRBD1 (5 bases). This CDR3 has 14 residues. The V end lost 6 bases, the J end lost 0 bases, and 11 bases lay between the germline ends. The germline CDR1 and CDR2 sequences are MGHRA and YSYEKL. CDR3 sequence (DNA): TGCGCCAGCAGTCGACAGTCGTACCAAGAGACCCAGTACTTC. It codes for CASSRQSYQETQYF.

The chain links TRBV6-4 to TRBJ2-1; D might be TRBD2 (6 bases). V lost 5 bases to trimming and J lost 4 bases, with 12 bases between them. This CDR3 is 14 amino acids long. Per germline, CDR1 MRHNA and CDR2 SNTAGT. The CDR3, as DNA: TGTGCCAGCAGTCCCAGGACTACTTACAATGAGCAGTTCTTC. It yields the protein CASSPRTTYNEQFF.

This rearrangement joins TRBV19 to TRBJ1-1; the D gene is possibly TRBD1 (5 bases). This CDR3 has 16 residues. With 5 bases removed from V and 1 base from J, the gap between germline ends came to 17 bases. Germline CDR1 and CDR2: LNHDA and SQIVND (reference sequence). CDR3 region: CASSPSGGVRNTEAFF. The CDR3 nucleotides are TGTGCCAGTAGTCCCTCGGGGGGGGTGCGGAACACTGAAGCTTTCTTT.

There are a few counts of this clone. The chain is built from TRBV19 and TRBJ1-3, with D possibly being TRBD1 (6 bases). The CDR3 loop spans 16 amino acids. Between the trimmed V and J ends, which lost 10 bases and 0 bases, there was a span of 19 bases. Germline V gene data show CDR1 as LNHDA and CDR2 as SQIVND (reference sequence). The CDR3 loop reads CATIRGQPISGNTIYF. The CDR3 bases are TGTGCCACGATCAGGGGTCAGCCGATCTCTGGAAACACCATATATTTT.

The J gene is TRBJ2-3, the V gene TRBV7-9; 9 nucleotides line up with TRBD1. The CDR3 runs to 15 residues. Germline values: CDR1 SEHNR, CDR2 FQNEAQ (reference sequence). J was trimmed by 3 bases and V by 5 bases; bases with no gene match: 6. CDR3 in amino acids: CASSQGTGITDTQYF. The CDR3 DNA sequence: TGTGCCAGCAGCCAAGGGACAGGGATAACAGATACGCAGTATTTT. Full variable domain (missing parts from reference TRBV7-9 and TRBJ2-3): DTGVSQNPRHKITKRGQNVTFRCDPISEHNRLYWYRQTLGQGPEFLTYFQNEAQLEKSRLLSDRFSAERPKGSFSTLEIQRTEQGDSAMYLCASSQGTGITDTQYFGPGTRLTVL.

This chain joins TRBV7-9 and TRBJ2-1; TRBD2 aligns across 16 bases. Germline V gene lookup returns CDR1 SEHNR and CDR2 FQNEAQ (reference sequence). The CDR3 length is 17 residues. V was pared by 5 bases and J by 10 bases, with 11 bases of the junction left unmatched. The CDR3 here is CASSTSGTSGRGLEQFF. As DNA, the CDR3 is TGTGCCAGCAGCACCTCCGGGACTAGCGGGAGGGGGCTGGAGCAGTTCTTC.

This rearrangement joins TRBV2 to TRBJ2-7; perhaps TRBD1 as D (6 bases). Trimming shortened V by 6 bases and J by 2 bases, and 17 bases separated the two germline ends. CDR1 is SNHLY and CDR2 is FYNNEI in the germline V gene. The CDR3 length is 15 residues. The CDR3: CASSVRQDNPYEQYF. The CDR3 DNA sequence: TGTGCCAGCAGCGTTCGACAGGATAATCCCTACGAGCAGTACTTC.

Only one count was recorded for this clone. The V gene is TRBV6-5, the J gene TRBJ2-7, with D perhaps matching TRBD1 (6 bases). V lost 5 bases to trimming and J lost 4 bases, with 12 bases between them. Germline CDR1 reads MNHEY; CDR2 reads SVGAGI. The CDR3 spans 13 residues. CDR3 amino acids: CASSAGVDYEQYF. For the CDR3, the DNA is TGTGCCAGCAGTGCAGGGGTGGATTACGAGCAGTACTTC.

The V call is TRBV7-3, the J call TRBJ2-3; 7 nucleotides agree with TRBD2. The CDR3 runs to 16 residues. Germline assignment: CDR1 SGHTA and CDR2 FQGTGA. Trimming cost V 4 bases and J 2 bases; bases outside gene matches: 9. CDR3 protein: CASSSLGGGLTDTQYF. The CDR3 nucleotides are TGTGCCAGCAGCTCCCTTGGCGGGGGACTCACAGATACGCAGTATTTT.

The genes are TRBV19 and TRBJ2-3; 11 nucleotides line up with TRBD2. With 1 base clipped from V and 4 bases from J, the junction kept 4 bases outside the gene matches. The germline V gene encodes CDR1 LNHDA and CDR2 SQIVND (reference sequence). This CDR3 spans 16 amino acids. The CDR3 bases are TGTGCCAGTAGTATAGGGACTAGCGGGTCCGCAGATACGCAGTATTTT. Translation: CASSIGTSGSADTQYF. Full variable domain (missing parts from reference TRBV19 and TRBJ2-3): DGGITQSPKYLFRKEGQNVTLSCEQNLNHDAMYWYRQDPGQGLRLIYYSQIVNDFQKGDIAEGYSVSREKKESFPLTVTSAQKNPTAFYLCASSIGTSGSADTQYFGPGTRLTVL.

This clone has only one observation. V gene TRBV18 combines with J gene TRBJ2-7, with a tentative D call TRBD1 (6 bases). The V end was cut by 4 bases, the J end by 4 bases, with 8 bases between. CDR1 is KGHSH and CDR2 is LQKENI in the germline V gene. This CDR3 contains 12 residues. CDR3 nucleotides: TGTGCCAGCTCACTCGACAGGTACGAGCAGTACTTC. As protein: CASSLDRYEQYF.

The chain employs TRBV4-1 and TRBJ1-6, with 9 positions matching TRBD1. Per the germline V gene, CDR1 is MGHRA and CDR2 is YSYEKL. The CDR3 is 16 amino acids. V shed 4 bases and J 7 bases; nucleotides not matched to a gene: 8. CDR3 coding DNA: TGCGCCAGCAGCCTAGAAAACAGGGGGCTGAATTCACCCCTCCACTTT. Amino acids: CASSLENRGLNSPLHF.

V is TRBV6-5 and J is TRBJ2-7; 8 bases line up with TRBD2. CDR1 and CDR2 (germline): MNHEY, SVGAGI. The CDR3 runs 15 residues. Trimming at V came to 6 bases and at J to 3 bases, leaving 10 bases not matched to a gene. The CDR3 spells CASSPSGLGHYEQYF. The CDR3 DNA follows: TGTGCCAGCAGCCCATCGGGACTAGGCCACTACGAGCAGTACTTC.

The genes are TRBV27 and TRBJ2-2, with 12 positions matching TRBD1. The CDR3 consists of 15 residues. Germline V gene sequence: CDR1 MNHEY, CDR2 SMNVEV (reference sequence). Trimming at V came to 6 bases and at J to 6 bases, leaving 5 bases not matched to a gene. CDR3 region: CASRPGQGASGELFF. The CDR3 DNA follows: TGTGCCAGCAGGCCGGGACAGGGGGCGTCCGGGGAGCTGTTTTTT.

A single count supports this clone. This sequence joins TRBV4-2 and TRBJ2-7, with 11 bases that match TRBD2. The CDR3 totals 17 residues. Trimming took 4 bases from V and 5 from J; bases not matched to a gene: 13. Germline lookup yields CDR1 LGHNA and CDR2 YNFKEQ. The CDR3 region is CASSPSSGGPPLDEQYF. The CDR3 DNA follows: TGTGCCAGCAGCCCATCTAGCGGGGGGCCACCCCTTGACGAGCAGTACTTC.

This clone has only a few counts. This chain connects TRBV5-1 to TRBJ2-3, with 9 bases that match TRBD2. The V gene's germline CDR1 is SGHRS and CDR2 YFSETQ. This CDR3 has 17 residues. Trimming removed 0 bases from V and 0 bases from J; junction bases left unmatched: 5. CDR3 residues: CASSLAQRGASTDTQYF. DNA of the CDR3: TGCGCCAGCAGCTTGGCCCAGCGGGGGGCTAGCACAGATACGCAGTATTTT. The full variable domain, its missing parts supplied by reference TRBV5-1 and TRBJ2-3, is KAGVTQTPRYLIKTRGQQVTLSCSPISGHRSVSWYQQTPGQGLQFLFEYFSETQRNKGNFPGRFSGRQFSNSRSEMNVSTLELGDSALYLCASSLAQRGASTDTQYFGPGTRLTVL.

The J gene is TRBJ1-5, the V gene TRBV4-3; D might be TRBD1 (6 bases). The V gene lost 1 base and the J gene lost 6 bases, with 16 bases spanning the gap. The germline CDR1 and CDR2 sequences are LGHNA and YSLEER. This CDR3 region has 16 residues. The chain's CDR3 is CASSQVYDRWVQPQHF. As DNA, the CDR3 is TGCGCCAGCAGCCAAGTGTATGACAGGTGGGTTCAGCCCCAGCATTTT.

This clone occurred a few times. The chain carries TRBV5-1 and TRBJ2-7; TRBD2 aligns across 7 bases. From germline, CDR1 is SGHRS and CDR2 YFSETQ. The CDR3 sequence is 14 residues long. After removal of 1 base from V and 3 bases from J, the junction contained 4 bases not matched to a gene. The chain's CDR3 is CASSLTGGDYEQYF. For the CDR3, the DNA is TGCGCCAGCAGCTTGACGGGAGGCGACTACGAGCAGTACTTC.

CDR3 region: CASSTRQGSQPQHF. In nucleotides, the CDR3 is TGTGCCAGCAGTACCCGACAGGGGAGTCAGCCCCAGCATTTT. The rearrangement joins TRBV6-5 to TRBJ1-5; 8 bases are a match to TRBD1. The CDR3 covers 14 residues. After removal of 5 bases from V and 6 bases from J, the junction contained 6 bases not matched to a gene. Looked up from germline, CDR1 is MNHEY and CDR2 is SVGAGI.

The table lists this clone with a few counts. J is TRBJ2-5 and V is TRBV7-3, with 7 bases that match TRBD1. The CDR3 loop spans 16 amino acids. After removal of 5 bases from V and 3 bases from J, the junction contained 12 bases not matched to a gene. The germline V gene has CDR1 SGHTA and CDR2 FQGTGA. The CDR3 coding sequence is TGTGCCAGCAGCCCCAAAGTGTTAGGACAGGAAGAGACCCAGTACTTC. Encoded protein: CASSPKVLGQEETQYF.

The V call is TRBV9, the J call TRBJ2-7, with D tentatively TRBD2 (6 bases). CDR3 length equals 14 residues. The germline CDR1 and CDR2 sequences are SGDLS and YYNGEE. Trimming took off 1 base at V and 0 bases at J, with 8 bases between the two ends. The CDR3, as DNA: TGTGCCAGCAGCGTATTGGAGGGCTCCTACGAGCAGTACTTC. Residues: CASSVLEGSYEQYF.

The chain uses TRBV27 and TRBJ2-1; 8 bases are a match to TRBD2. The CDR3 extends over 16 amino acids. Unmatched junction bases numbered 7, after V lost 2 bases and J lost 4 bases. Per germline, CDR1 MNHEY and CDR2 SMNVEV (reference sequence). CDR3 loop: CASSLLSGRGYNEQFF. DNA for the CDR3: TGTGCCAGCAGTTTACTCTCCGGGAGGGGGTACAATGAGCAGTTCTTC.

This clone has only a few counts. The genes are TRBV7-2 and TRBJ1-5; 9 bases fit TRBD1. In germline, CDR1 is SGHTA, CDR2 FQGNSA. This CDR3 is built from 15 residues. V lost 2 bases to trimming and J lost 6 bases; unmatched junction nucleotides: 5. The CDR3 DNA sequence: TGTGCCAGCAGCTTATTATCGACAGGGGGTCAGCCCCAGCATTTT. Translating gives CASSLLSTGGQPQHF. Combining the CDR3 with reference TRBV7-2 and TRBJ1-5 gives the whole variable domain GAGVSQSPSNKVTEKGKDVELRCDPISGHTALYWYRQSLGQGLEFLIYFQGNSAPDKSGLPSDRFSAERTGGSVSTLTIQRTQQEDSAVYLCASSLLSTGGQPQHFGDGTRLSIL.